The entry below gives a single TCR beta chain sequence along with its context. What antigen it recognizes has not been identified. Within one base of it there is no much larger clone, and no base qualities were kept. The intended sense of this specimen's time point label: roughly 23 months on ibrutinib. For TCR beta library preparation, approximately 2.2 micrograms of genomic DNA were isolated from cryopreserved PBMCs. Longitudinal blood samples from CLL patients on ibrutinib monotherapy were analyzed using high-throughput TCR beta sequencing. Patients were enrolled in a phase 2 open-label single-center ibrutinib monotherapy trial. The record originates from a study of cytotoxic CD8 clonotypes in ibrutinib-treated CLL listed by TCRdb under 2021. For the study in its entirety: In this cohort, approximately 14 patients were treatment-naive and ten to eleven were relapsed/refractory, while approximately 18 had unmutated IGHV. An average of about 250,000 productive templates and tens of thousands of productive rearrangements was obtained per sample. Responses were partial in around 25 patients and complete in 2; after median around 68 months follow-up, some 15 stayed in remission and roughly twelve progressed. Samples at response were collected after a median of about 12 months of treatment, with a range of about 6 to 36 months. Cryopreserved peripheral blood mononuclear cells were collected before treatment, at response, and at either disease progression or sustained remission. Every sample from remission and from progressive disease was obtained while the patients were still on ibrutinib. Of the 85 to 90 participants in the trial, about two dozen had longitudinal samples available. Broad study findings and their caveats: Lymph node repertoires were not examined, and the timing of sampling was not matched between patients in sustained remission and those whose disease progressed. Clonality increased at ibrutinib response, stayed stable in sustained remission, and fell back toward baseline at progression. Baseline clonality exceeded that of age-matched healthy donors and correlated strongly with circulating CD8+ T-cell counts. Public clonotypes were rare and either contracted or stayed stable during treatment, and the rise in clonality at ibrutinib response reflected the expansion of private clonotypes.

The germline V gene (reference sequence) specifies LNHDA as CDR1 and SQIVND as CDR2. Relative to germline, V is 6 bases shorter and J is 8 bases shorter, with 11 bases between their ends. The CDR3 measures 12 amino acids from cysteine to phenylalanine. The DNA shown is the 36-base CDR3, in frame from base 1. The goal of deep resolution MiSeq sequencing was a depth between 1 in 1 million and 1 in 200,000 T cells, and coverage averaged 10x per clonotype. The immunoSEQ hsTCRB Kit was used to generate the TCR beta libraries. The paper's data handling went like this. ImmunoSEQ Data Assistant and ImmunoSEQ Analyzer were used for data analysis, and V, D and J genes were assigned according to IMGT definitions. Clonality, with values ranging from 0 to 1, was calculated as one minus the normalized Shannon entropy of productive rearrangement frequencies. Only overrepresented clonotypes making up at least 0.05% of each patient's repertoire were included in the public clonotype analysis. Some 14 age-matched healthy donor repertoires from immuneACCESS served as clonality controls. Not all clones reach the TCRdb copy of this immuneACCESS table, which keeps in-frame sequences only. Checked studies attribute under half of the gap to unresolved V genes and leave the rest unexplained. V and J calls and clone size follow that table, whereas D and trimming were derived from the DNA. The sample contains approximately 150,000 clones, roughly 80% of them found a single time. The ten largest clones capture about 4.3% of the sample.

The sequence was collected from a human donor with chronic lymphocytic leukemia. The V and J segments used are TRBV19 and TRBJ2-1, with TRBD1 as a weak D call on 5 bases. This specimen was PBMCs, taken after 24 months of ibrutinib treatment. CDR3 loop: CASSTQGDEQFF. The base sequence is TGTGCCAGTAGCACCCAGGGCGATGAGCAGTTCTTC. Reference TRBV19 and TRBJ2-1 genes cover what lies past the CDR3, so the full variable domain is DGGITQSPKYLFRKEGQNVTLSCEQNLNHDAMYWYRQDPGQGLRLIYYSQIVNDFQKGDIAEGYSVSREKKESFPLTVTSAQKNPTAFYLCASSTQGDEQFFGPGTRLTVL.